This T cell receptor (beta chain) is drawn from a study of CD8+ T cells in alopecia areata. The wider study: Those treated were given oral tofacitinib at 5 to 10 mg twice daily.

Concerning this clone itself: Its antigen is unknown.

Germline CDR1 and CDR2: SQVTM and ANQGSEA. The CDR3 is made up of 12 amino acids. Deletions cut 3 bases from V and 5 bases from J, with 10 bases between. As the sequencing template, cDNA was produced by extracting RNA and reverse transcribing it. Clones were sequenced by immunoSEQ multiplex PCR, and TCRdb holds only the in-frame ones, with some missing. Among 95,000 to 110,000 clones, about nine tenths were seen once, and the ten largest hold 11%. Treatment described: oral pan-JAK inhibitor, 5-10 mg twice daily. Findings and caveats of the study: Clonality exceeded that of normal scalp in lesional scalp, most notably in alopecia totalis/universalis. Clonality in the scalp and expanded CD8+ clones ranked among the top 100 were significantly decreased by tofacitinib. In scalp samples, resident alphabeta T cells of normal skin are also sequenced.

This rearrangement joins TRBV29-1 to TRBJ1-1; D call uncertain. The sample in question was CD8+ T cells sorted from blood, obtained at approximately week 30, from a patient treated with tofacitinib. The sequence came from a human donor with alopecia areata. CDR3 DNA: TGCAGCGTTGACGAGGGAGGGACTGAAGCTTTCTTT. Its translation is CSVDEGGTEAFF.